The present T cell receptor (beta chain) was sequenced within a study of T cells expressing NK-cell markers. The germline CDR1 and CDR2 sequences are MNHEY and SVGAGI. The CDR3 totals 15 residues. General study points: Once again these clonotypes came out on top in the CD3+CD56-NKG2C+ fraction of four donors.

Note on this clonotype: Its specificity is not known.

TCRdb derives one entry per CDR3 protein from the 5' RACE reads, leaving out DNA. The table for this sample gives 500,000 to 700,000 distinct CDR3 sequences. This TCR was sampled from a man between 18 and 29 years old in good health. The sequenced sample consisted of blood T cells: a sorted CD56 or NKG2C T cell subset, CD4+ or CD8+ T cells, or bulk PBMC T cells (not recorded which). J is TRBJ2-6 and V is TRBV6-5. CDR3 residues: CASKKTVSGANVLTF.